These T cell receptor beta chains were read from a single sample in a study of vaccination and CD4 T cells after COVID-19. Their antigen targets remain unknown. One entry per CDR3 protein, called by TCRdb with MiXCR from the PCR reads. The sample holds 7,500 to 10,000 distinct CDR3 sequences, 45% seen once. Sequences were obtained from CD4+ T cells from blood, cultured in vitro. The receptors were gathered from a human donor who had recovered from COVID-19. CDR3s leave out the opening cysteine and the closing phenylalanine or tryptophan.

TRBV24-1	ATSDSAFQTQY
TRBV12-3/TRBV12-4	ASTRQGPYEQY
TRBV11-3	ASSSGLAGDTDTQY
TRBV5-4	ASSLRDRGARTDTQY
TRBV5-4	ASSSETGVQETQY
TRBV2	ASSEGQSYGYT
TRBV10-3	AISESSGGAFSDTQY
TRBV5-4	ASSNQIGPTGELF
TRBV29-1	SVGSGLEQY
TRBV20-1	SARDLTPSGTNTDTQY
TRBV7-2	AINRRSGGRTGELF
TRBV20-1	SALDFKEGNQPQH
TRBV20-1	SAKDHETLNTEAF
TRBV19	ASSITGGLVYGYT
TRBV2	ASSAESAGELF
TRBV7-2	ASSPSGEQF
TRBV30	AWSPDTDTEAF
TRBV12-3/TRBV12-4	ASSSSSAYEQY
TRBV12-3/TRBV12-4	ASSWGGTGAYEQY
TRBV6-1	ASTSRWSVTEAF
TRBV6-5	ASSYGLGRTYEQY
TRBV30	AWRFRGFGTEAF